The rows below give T cell receptor beta chains drawn from one sample of a study of blood T cell repertoires in COVID-19. Only in-frame clones appear in the TCRdb table, and some are missing; sequencing was by immunoSEQ multiplex PCR. The sample comprises a few hundred thousand clones, around nine tenths of which are singletons, and about a sixth rests with the top ten. The sequencing input was peripheral blood. These receptors all stem from a man between 45 and 60 years old with COVID-19, enrolled during active disease. Each CDR3 is given with its conserved first and last residue. D genes are given only for firm matches. The size entry is marked missing in some rows and otherwise reads once, few, many or a size class.

v_call	d_call	clone_size	j_call	cdr3_nt	cdr3_aa
TRBV5-1	TRBD2	NA	TRBJ2-7	TGCGCCAGCAGGACCGGGACTAGCGGCTACGAGCAGTACTTC	CASRTGTSGYEQYF
TRBV19	NA	NA	TRBJ2-2	TGTGCCGGCAGGGGTTTCGACACCGGGGAGCTGTTTTTT	CAGRGFDTGELFF
TRBV21-1	NA	NA	TRBJ2-1	TGTGCCAGCAGCAAAGTAACTAGCGGGGGAATGAGCTCCTACAATGAGCAGTTCTTC	CASSKVTSGGMSSYNEQFF
TRBV19	NA	NA	TRBJ2-7	TGTGCCAGTAGAGTGACTGGCGTTTCCTACGAGCAGTACTTC	CASRVTGVSYEQYF
TRBV19	NA	NA	TRBJ2-3	TGTGCCAGTAGACCTGGAGCGTCTACGGGTACGCAGTATTTT	CASRPGASTGTQYF
TRBV28	NA	once	TRBJ1-5	TGTGCCAGCAGTTCAGGACAGACCCCGTTACCCCAGCATTTT	CASSSGQTPLPQHF
TRBV19	TRBD2	NA	TRBJ2-7	TGTGCCAGTAGTTTCGATTCTACTAGCGGAAACTACGAGCAGTACTTC	CASSFDSTSGNYEQYF
TRBV27	NA	NA	TRBJ2-5	TGTGCCAGCAGCCCTGGGACAAGTCAAGAGACCCAGTACTTC	CASSPGTSQETQYF
TRBV5-4	NA	NA	TRBJ2-2	TGTGCCAGCAGCTTGAAGGGGTCCGGGGAGCTGTTTTTT	CASSLKGSGELFF
TRBV18	NA	NA	TRBJ2-2	TGTGCCAGCTCACTTCGGACAGCGAACACCGGGGAGCTGTTTTTT	CASSLRTANTGELFF
TRBV5-1	NA	NA	TRBJ2-2	TGCGCCAGCAGCACCGGACAGGGAGGGAGGTCCGGGGAGCTGTTTTTT	CASSTGQGGRSGELFF
TRBV6-5	NA	few	TRBJ1-3	TGTGCCAGCAGAACAGGGTTCTCTGGAAACACCATATATTTT	CASRTGFSGNTIYF
TRBV10-2	NA	NA	TRBJ2-7	TGCGCCAGCAGTAAGGACTACTCCTACGAGCAGTACTTC	CASSKDYSYEQYF
TRBV6-2/TRBV6-3	TRBD1	NA	TRBJ2-7	TGTGCCAGCAGTCGGGACAGGGGCGGAGGCGAGCAGTACTTC	CASSRDRGGGEQYF
TRBV7-9	NA	NA	TRBJ1-3	TGTGCCAGCAGCTTCCAACAGGGACGAAACACCATATATTTT	CASSFQQGRNTIYF
TRBV2	NA	NA	TRBJ1-1	TGTGCCAGCAGCGATGGGGACTTAATCGTCAACACTGAAGCTTTCTTT	CASSDGDLIVNTEAFF
TRBV6-5	TRBD1	NA	TRBJ1-2	TGTGCCAGCAGTCAATACAGGGGGTCGAGCTATGGCTACACCTTC	CASSQYRGSSYGYTF
TRBV6-5	TRBD1	NA	TRBJ1-5	TGTGCCAGCAGCCAGGGGGCAAATCAGCCCCAGCATTTT	CASSQGANQPQHF
TRBV28	NA	NA	TRBJ2-7	TGTGCCAGCAGTTTCGGAGTCCGCGAGCAGTACTTC	CASSFGVREQYF
TRBV2	NA	NA	TRBJ2-3	TGTGCCAGCAGACTACAGGGAAGTTCGGATACGCAGTATTTT	CASRLQGSSDTQYF
TRBV7-8	NA	NA	TRBJ2-6	TGTGCCAGCAGCTTAGCAACCCCGGTTGATGCTGGGGCCAACGTCCTGACTTTC	CASSLATPVDAGANVLTF
TRBV19	NA	NA	TRBJ2-6	TGTGCCAGCTCCACCGCGGCGCGGGGCTCTGGGGCCAACGTCCTGACTTTC	CASSTAARGSGANVLTF
TRBV10-2	TRBD1	once	TRBJ1-5	TGCGCCAGCAGTGAGTATATGATCCGGGACAGCCATAGCAATCAGCCCCAGCATTTT	CASSEYMIRDSHSNQPQHF
TRBV10-3	NA	NA	TRBJ1-4	TGTGCCATCAGTGAGTCGAGGAGAAGCTTGTTTTTT	CAISESRRSLFF
TRBV9	NA	NA	TRBJ2-1	TGTGCCAGCAGCCCTAGCGCGAACTACAATGAGCAGTTCTTC	CASSPSANYNEQFF
TRBV6-5	TRBD1	NA	TRBJ1-2	TGTGCCAGCACCAGGACAGGGGGCGAGGGCTATGGCTACACCTTC	CASTRTGGEGYGYTF
TRBV5-1	NA	once	TRBJ1-2	TGCGCCAGCAGCTTGGCCGGGCCCGGGGGGGGCTACACCTTC	CASSLAGPGGGYTF
TRBV6-4	TRBD2	NA	TRBJ2-2	TGTGCCAGCAGACAACTAGCGGGAGTTAGCACCGGGGAGCTGTTTTTT	CASRQLAGVSTGELFF
TRBV4-1	TRBD1	NA	TRBJ2-4	TGCGCCAGCAGCCCACCGGGACAGTCGGAGAACATTCAGTACTTC	CASSPPGQSENIQYF
TRBV6-2/TRBV6-3	TRBD2	NA	TRBJ2-3	TGTGCCAGCAGCACGGGACTAGCGGGGGGCCGCGCCACGCAGTATTTT	CASSTGLAGGRATQYF
TRBV6-5	TRBD2	NA	TRBJ2-7	TGTGCCAGCAGTTCGGGACTAGCGAACTACGAGCAGTACTTC	CASSSGLANYEQYF
TRBV7-2	NA	NA	TRBJ2-7	TGTGCCAGCAGCATAACTAACTACGAGCAGTACTTC	CASSITNYEQYF
TRBV6-1	TRBD1	NA	TRBJ1-1	TGTGCCAGCAGTGATGGGACAGTGAGCACTGAAGCTTTCTTT	CASSDGTVSTEAFF